This T cell receptor beta chain was identified in a study of T cell changes during pregnancy in multiple sclerosis. Repertoires were generated with immunoSEQ multiplex PCR, while TCRdb's copy carries only in-frame clones and drops some. The data show about 59,000 clones, about 90% seen once. This clonotype originated in a female donor with multiple sclerosis, enrolled in a pregnancy study. The source material was peripheral blood, sampled in the first trimester of pregnancy.

The CDR3 nucleotides read TGTGCCAGCGGGAGCGGGAGGGCCGGGGAGACCCAGTACTTC. It yields the protein CASGSGRAGETQYF. The V gene is TRBV7-9, the J gene TRBJ2-5, with 10 positions matching TRBD2. The CDR3 contains 14 residues. J lost 5 bases, V lost 8 bases, and 8 bases had no gene match. The germline V gene encodes CDR1 SEHNR and CDR2 FQNEAQ (reference sequence).